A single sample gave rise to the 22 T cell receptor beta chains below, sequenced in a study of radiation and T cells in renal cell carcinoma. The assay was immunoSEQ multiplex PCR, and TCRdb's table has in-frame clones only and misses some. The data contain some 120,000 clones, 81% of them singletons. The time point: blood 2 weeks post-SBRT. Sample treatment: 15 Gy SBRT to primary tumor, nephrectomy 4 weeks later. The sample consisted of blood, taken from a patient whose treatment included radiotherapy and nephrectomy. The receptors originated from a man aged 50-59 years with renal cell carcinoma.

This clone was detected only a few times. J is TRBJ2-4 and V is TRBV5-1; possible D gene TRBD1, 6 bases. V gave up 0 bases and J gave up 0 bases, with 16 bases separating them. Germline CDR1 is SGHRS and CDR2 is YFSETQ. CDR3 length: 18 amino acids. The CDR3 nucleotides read TGCGCCAGCAGCTTGGACGCAAACAGGGCACTAGCCAAAAACATTCAGTACTTC. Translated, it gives CASSLDANRALAKNIQYF.

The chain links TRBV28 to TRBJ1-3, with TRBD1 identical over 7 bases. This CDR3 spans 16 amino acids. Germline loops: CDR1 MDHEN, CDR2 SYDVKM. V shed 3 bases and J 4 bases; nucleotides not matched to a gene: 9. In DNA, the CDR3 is TGTGCCAGCAGTTTCAGAGGGGGCGCTTGGGGAAACACCATATATTTT. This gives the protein CASSFRGGAWGNTIYF.

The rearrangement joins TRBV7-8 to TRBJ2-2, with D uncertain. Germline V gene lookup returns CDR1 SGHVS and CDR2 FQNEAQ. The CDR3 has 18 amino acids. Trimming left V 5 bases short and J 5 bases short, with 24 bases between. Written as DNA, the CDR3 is TGTGCCAGCAGCCCCCGGACGGGTGTAGGAAGTGTGACCGGGGAGCTGTTTTTT. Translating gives CASSPRTGVGSVTGELFF.

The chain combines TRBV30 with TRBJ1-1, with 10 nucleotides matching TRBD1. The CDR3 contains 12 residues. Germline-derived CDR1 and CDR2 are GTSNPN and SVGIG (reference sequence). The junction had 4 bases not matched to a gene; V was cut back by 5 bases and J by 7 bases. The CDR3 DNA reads TGTGCCTGGGGGACAGGGGAGGGTGAAGCTTTCTTT. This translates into CAWGTGEGEAFF.

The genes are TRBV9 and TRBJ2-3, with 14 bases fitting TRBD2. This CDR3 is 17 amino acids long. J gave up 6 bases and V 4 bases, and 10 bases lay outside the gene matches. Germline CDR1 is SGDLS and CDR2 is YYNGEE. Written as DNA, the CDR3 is TGTGCCAGCAGCTCAAGGACTAGCGGGGGGCCCGGGGATACGCAGTATTTT. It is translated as CASSSRTSGGPGDTQYF.

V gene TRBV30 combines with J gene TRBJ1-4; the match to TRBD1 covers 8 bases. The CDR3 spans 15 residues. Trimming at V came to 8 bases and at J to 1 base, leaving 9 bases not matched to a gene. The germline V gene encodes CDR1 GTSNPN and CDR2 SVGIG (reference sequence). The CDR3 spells CARTGKDGTNEKLFF. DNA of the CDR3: TGTGCCCGGACAGGGAAGGATGGAACTAATGAAAAACTGTTTTTT.

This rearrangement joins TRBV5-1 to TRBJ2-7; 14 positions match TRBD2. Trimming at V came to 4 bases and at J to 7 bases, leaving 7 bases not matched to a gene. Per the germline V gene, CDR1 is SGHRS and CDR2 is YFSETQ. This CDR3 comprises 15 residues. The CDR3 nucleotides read TGCGCCAGCAGCACGGGACTAGCGGGAGTTGATGAGCAGTACTTC. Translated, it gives CASSTGLAGVDEQYF.

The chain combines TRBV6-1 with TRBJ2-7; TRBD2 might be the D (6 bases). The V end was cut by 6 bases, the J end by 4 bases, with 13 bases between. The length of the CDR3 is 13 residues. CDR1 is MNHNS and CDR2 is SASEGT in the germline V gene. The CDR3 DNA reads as TGTGCCAGCAGAAACCCCGGGACTTACGAGCAGTACTTC. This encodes CASRNPGTYEQYF.

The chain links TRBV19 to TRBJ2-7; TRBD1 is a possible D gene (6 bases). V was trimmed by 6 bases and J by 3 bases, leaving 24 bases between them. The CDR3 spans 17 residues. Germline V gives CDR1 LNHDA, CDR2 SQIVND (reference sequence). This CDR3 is CASRPSQLTGLRYEQYF. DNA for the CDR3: TGTGCCAGTAGACCCTCCCAATTGACAGGCCTCCGCTACGAGCAGTACTTC.

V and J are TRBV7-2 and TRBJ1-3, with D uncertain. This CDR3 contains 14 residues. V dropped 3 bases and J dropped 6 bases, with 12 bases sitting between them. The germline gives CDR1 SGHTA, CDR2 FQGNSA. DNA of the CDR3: TGTGCCAGCAGCTTCTCGGAGCTTGCAAACACCATATATTTT. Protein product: CASSFSELANTIYF.

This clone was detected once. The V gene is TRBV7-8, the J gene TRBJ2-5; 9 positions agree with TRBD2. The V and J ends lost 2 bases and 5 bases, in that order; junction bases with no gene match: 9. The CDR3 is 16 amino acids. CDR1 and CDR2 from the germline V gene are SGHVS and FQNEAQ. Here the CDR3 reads CASSLRGSGSSETQYF. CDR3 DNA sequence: TGTGCCAGCAGCTTAAGGGGTAGCGGGAGTTCGGAGACCCAGTACTTC.

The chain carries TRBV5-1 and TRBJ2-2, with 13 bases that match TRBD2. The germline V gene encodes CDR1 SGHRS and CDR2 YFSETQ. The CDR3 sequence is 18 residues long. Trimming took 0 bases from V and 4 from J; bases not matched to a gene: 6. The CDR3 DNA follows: TGCGCCAGCAGCTTGGGACTAGCGGGAGGCCGGGGCACCGGGGAGCTGTTTTTT. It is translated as CASSLGLAGGRGTGELFF.

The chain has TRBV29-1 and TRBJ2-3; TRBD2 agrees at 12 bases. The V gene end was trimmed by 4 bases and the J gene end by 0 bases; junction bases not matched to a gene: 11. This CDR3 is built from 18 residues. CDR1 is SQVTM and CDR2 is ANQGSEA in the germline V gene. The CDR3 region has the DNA TGCAGCGTTGGTGGATCTAGCGGGGGGGCGGGGAGCACAGATACGCAGTATTTT. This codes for CSVGGSSGGAGSTDTQYF.

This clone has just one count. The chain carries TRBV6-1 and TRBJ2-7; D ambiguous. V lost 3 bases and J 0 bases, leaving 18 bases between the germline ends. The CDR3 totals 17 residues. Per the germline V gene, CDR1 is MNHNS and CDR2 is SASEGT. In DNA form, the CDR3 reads TGTGCCAGCAGTGATAAGGTCTTCGGGCAGGTCTCCTACGAGCAGTACTTC. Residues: CASSDKVFGQVSYEQYF.

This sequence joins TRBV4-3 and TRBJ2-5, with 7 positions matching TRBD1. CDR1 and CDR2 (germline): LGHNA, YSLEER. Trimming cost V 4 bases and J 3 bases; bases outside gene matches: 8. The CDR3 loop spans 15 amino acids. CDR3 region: CASSRLTGTEETQYF. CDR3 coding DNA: TGCGCCAGCAGCCGGCTAACCGGGACAGAAGAGACCCAGTACTTC.

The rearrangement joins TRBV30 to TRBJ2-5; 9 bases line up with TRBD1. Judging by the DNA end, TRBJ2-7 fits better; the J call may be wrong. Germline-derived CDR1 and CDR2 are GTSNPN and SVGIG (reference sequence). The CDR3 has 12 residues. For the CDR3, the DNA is TGTGCCTGTAACAGGGGGCTGTACGAGCAGTACTTC. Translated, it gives CACNRGLYEQYF.

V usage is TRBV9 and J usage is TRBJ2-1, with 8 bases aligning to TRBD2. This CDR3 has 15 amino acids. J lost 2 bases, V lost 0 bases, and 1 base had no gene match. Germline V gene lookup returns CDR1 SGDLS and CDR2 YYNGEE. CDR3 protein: CASSVDSGAYNEQFF. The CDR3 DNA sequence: TGTGCCAGCAGCGTAGATAGCGGGGCCTACAATGAGCAGTTCTTC.

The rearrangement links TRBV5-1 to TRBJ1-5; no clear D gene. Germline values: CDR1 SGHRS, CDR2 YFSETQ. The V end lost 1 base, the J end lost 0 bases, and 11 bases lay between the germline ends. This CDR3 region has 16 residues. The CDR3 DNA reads TGCGCCAGCAGCTTGCTTCCTAGCTATAGCAATCAGCCCCAGCATTTT. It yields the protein CASSLLPSYSNQPQHF.

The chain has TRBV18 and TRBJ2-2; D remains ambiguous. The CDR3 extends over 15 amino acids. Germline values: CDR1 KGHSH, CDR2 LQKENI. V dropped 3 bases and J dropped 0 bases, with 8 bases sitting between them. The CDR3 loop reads CASSPLGSNTGELFF. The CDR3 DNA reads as TGTGCCAGCTCACCGTTAGGGTCGAACACCGGGGAGCTGTTTTTT.

The CDR3 sequence: CASSEGSYNEQFF. DNA for the CDR3: TGTGCCAGTTCGGAGGGCTCCTACAATGAGCAGTTCTTC. The chain combines TRBV7-3 with TRBJ2-1; maybe TRBD2 (6 bases). V lost 9 bases to trimming and J lost 0 bases, with 9 bases between them. The germline gives CDR1 SGHTA, CDR2 FQGTGA. The CDR3 is made up of 13 amino acids.

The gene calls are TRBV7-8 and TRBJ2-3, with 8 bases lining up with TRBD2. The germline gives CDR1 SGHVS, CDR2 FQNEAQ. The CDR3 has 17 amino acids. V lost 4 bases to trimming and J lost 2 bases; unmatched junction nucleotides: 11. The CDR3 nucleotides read TGTGCCAGCAGCTCAAGGCGGGGCGGGAGGCCCACAGATACGCAGTATTTT. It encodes CASSSRRGGRPTDTQYF.

The CDR3 reads CSAPNRAVTF. Here the CDR3 DNA reads TGCAGTGCTCCCAACCGAGCCGTGACCTTC. The rearrangement links TRBV20-1 to TRBJ1-2; D gene uncertain. Trimming removed 5 bases at V and 14 bases at J, with 15 bases between. Per the germline V gene, CDR1 is DFQATT and CDR2 is SNEGSKA (reference sequence). This CDR3 is built from 10 residues.